The clone carrying this T cell receptor (beta chain) has a single count. In the original workflow: Reference gene primer amplification gave nucleated cell count estimates. TCRdb keeps only in-frame clones here, not all; method: immunoSEQ multiplex PCR. V and J calls and clone size are copied from that table; D and trimming were computed from the DNA. Found here are around 350,000 clones, 70% to 90% of them singletons; the top ten hold roughly 3.1%. This sample was taken from a study of blood T cell repertoires in COVID-19. Study-level background: Material from acute and convalescent COVID-19 was sourced from the United States, Italy and Spain. T cells, B-cell-depleted T cells, or PBMCs supplied cDNA or gDNA.

V was shortened by 5 bases and J by 3 bases, with 16 bases between the two germline ends. Per the germline V gene, CDR1 is MNHEY and CDR2 is SMNVEV (reference sequence). CDR3 length equals 15 residues. The clonotype originates from a human donor in a cohort sampled during active COVID-19. Input material: peripheral blood. The chain employs TRBV27 and TRBJ1-1; possibly TRBD1 for D (5 bases). The CDR3 coding sequence is TGTGCCAGCAGTGCAGGGTCTATCCCCTACACTGAAGCTTTCTTT. It codes for CASSAGSIPYTEAFF.